The entry below describes one T cell receptor beta chain. This clonotype was detected a few times. Its specific antigen is unknown. Base qualities were left out, and no much larger clone turns up one base away. The sample comes from a study of glioma-infiltrating T cells (dated by TCRdb to the mid-2010s). Broadly, across the study: Sequencing of TCR alpha- and beta-chain repertoires was performed on glioma tissue, on non-neoplastic brain tissue, and on matched peripheral blood mononuclear cells. Each tissue-infiltrating repertoire was compared with the same patient's peripheral blood repertoire to measure divergence between tissue and blood T-cell populations. The paired cohort comprised three low-grade glioma patients, about eight primary glioblastoma patients and three non-glioma patients contributing non-neoplastic brain tissue. General study outcomes and caveats: Only a very small number of CDR3 sequences turned up in both tissue and blood, a result put down to high CDR3 diversity combined with limited sampling. VJ-independent divergence between tissue and blood was found to be below expectation in non-neoplastic patients but above expectation in all gliomas, particularly low-grade gliomas. Group comparisons rested on small numbers: three non-neoplastic, three low-grade glioma and roughly 8 glioblastoma patients.

The iRepertoire nested amplicon-rescue multiplex PCR (arm-PCR) platform was used to amplify TCR alpha and beta CDR3 regions from RNA. The input for one-step reverse transcription and amplification was roughly 85-400 ng of either tissue mRNA or PBMC total RNA. Following bead purification, Illumina adapters were added through a secondary multiplex PCR, and the libraries were then gel-purified between 200 and 400 bp. Libraries carried internal 6-nucleotide barcodes used for demultiplexing. Libraries were sequenced on an Illumina MiSeq with 2x220 or 2x250 nucleotide paired-end reads. Per the authors' processing: FLASH 1.2.11 was used to merge paired reads, and BWA-MEM then aligned the reads to the GRCh37 human genome before TRA and TRB reads were extracted. An IMGT-derived reference of cassette sequences and CDR3 motifs, with pseudogenes included, was used for V and J assignment. Three-frame translation of reads was performed, and productive CDR3s were defined as those with a C...FGXG motif and no stop codons. Unique combinations of V-J cassette pair and CDR3 amino acid sequence were defined as clonotypes. Reads were filtered by Hamming distance, thresholded by each sample's sequence error rate in mapped regions. TCRdb applied fastp at Q25 and MiXCR to the public reads, then kept only in-frame beta chains. Rows merge per CDR3 protein into single entries with the most common DNA and genes. TCRdb, not the original authors, processed these V and J calls. This sample comprises 150,000 to 200,000 distinct CDR3 sequences, around 40% of them detected only once. The top ten clones comprise around 5% of the sample.

Inclusive of the bounding cysteine and phenylalanine, the CDR3 is 12 residues long. The retained sequence is limited to the CDR3, 36 bases, with the frame set at the first base. The germline V gene specifies MNHNS as CDR1 and SASEGT as CDR2. A distance of 8 bases separates the germline ends of V and J, which lose 4 bases and 7 bases respectively. The sequencing input was glioma tissue, nonneoplastic brain tissue, or PBMCs (not recorded which). The receptor comes from a human donor with low-grade glioma or glioblastoma, undergoing nonglioma brain surgery, or in good health (not recorded which). The chain is assembled from TRBV6-1 and TRBJ1-5; the D gene cannot be named for sure. The nucleotide sequence reads as follows: TGTGCCAGCAGTGGTTCCGGGCAGCCCCAGCATTTT. Translated, this gives CASSGSGQPQHF.